Shown below are 3 T cell receptor beta chains from a single sample sequenced in a study of CD4+ T cells in melanoma. Sequenced by immunoSEQ multiplex PCR; TCRdb stores in-frame clones only, minus some. Of more than 4,500 clones in the sample, about 73% were seen once. The sequenced sample consisted of cells from a culture (not recorded whether cultured in vitro). These receptors were collected from a human donor with melanoma.

Comment on this clone: The junction shows a germline mismatch at one end, possibly a read error. The chain couples TRBV7-7 to TRBJ1-1, with D unresolved. Germline V gene lookup returns CDR1 SSHAT and CDR2 FNYEAQ (reference sequence). The CDR3 spans 12 residues. CDR3 amino acids: CASSFVGLGAFF. CDR3 DNA sequence: TGTGCTAGCAGCTTTGTAGGTCTTGGGGCTTTCTTT.

This clone was counted only a few times. J is TRBJ2-2 and V is TRBV30; D not certain. The CDR3 loop spans 13 amino acids. CDR1 and CDR2 from the germline V gene are GTSNPN and SVGIG (reference sequence). V dropped 3 bases and J dropped 5 bases, with 10 bases sitting between them. DNA of the CDR3: TGTGCCTGGAGCCTTATGGGGACCGGGGAGCTGTTTTTT. It specifies CAWSLMGTGELFF.

Only a few counts were recorded for this clone. The genes are TRBV2 and TRBJ1-4; D is unclear. This CDR3 has 13 amino acids. The germline V gene encodes CDR1 SNHLY and CDR2 FYNNEI. V lost 0 bases and J 5 bases, leaving 4 bases between the germline ends. In DNA, the CDR3 is TGTGCCAGCAGTGAAGCGGAGAATGAAAAACTGTTTTTT. Translating gives CASSEAENEKLFF. Full variable domain (remainder filled in from reference TRBV2 and TRBJ1-4): EPEVTQTPSHQVTQMGQEVILRCVPISNHLYFYWYRQILGQKVEFLVSFYNNEISEKSEIFDDQFSVERPDGSNFTLKIRSTKLEDSAMYFCASSEAENEKLFFGSGTQLSVL.